Shown below are 8 T cell receptor beta chains from a single sample sequenced in a study of CD8+ T cells in alopecia areata. Investigators isolated RNA and reverse transcribed it into cDNA to act as the sequencing template. Using immunoSEQ multiplex PCR, the repertoire was profiled, and TCRdb retains in-frame clones only, with some absent. This repertoire lists roughly 260,000 clones without singletons; 1.2% sits in the top ten. Cutaneous lymph nodes were pooled and cells sorted by CD4, CD8alpha, NKG2D, NKG2ACE and more. The sequenced sample was CD4+ T cells sorted from a lymph node. The receptors originated from a C3H/HeJ mouse with alopecia areata. MHC haplotype: H2-k.

Regarding this clone: Mouse germline and gene names are used. The CDR3 end is not reached by the read, which stops 4 residues before it; the germline J gene fills it in. Other DNA sequences in the same sample also yield this CDR3. This chain uses TRBV19 with TRBJ2-5; possibly TRBD1 for D (6 bases). Germline values: CDR1 FNHDT, CDR2 SITEND (reference sequence). This CDR3 comprises 13 residues. V gave up 5 bases and J gave up 2 bases, with 9 bases separating them. Here the CDR3 reads CASSSRGQDTQYF. The sequenced CDR3 bases are TGTGCCAGCAGCAGCAGGGGCCAAGAC.

A note on this clone: All gene names here are mouse names. CDR3 sequence reads: CASSIRSGWGEDTQYF. The DNA read from the CDR3 is TGTGCCAGCAGTATAAGATCCGGCTGGGGGGAAGAC. V usage is TRBV19 and J usage is TRBJ2-5, with 8 bases identical to TRBD2. The read ends 4 residues before the CDR3 terminus; that terminus is restored from the germline J gene. Germline assignment: CDR1 FNHDT and CDR2 SITEND (reference sequence). The CDR3 totals 16 residues.

Worth noting for this clone: The listed genes are named as in mouse. Here the CDR3 reads CASSAHGDEQYF. Partial CDR3 DNA: TGTGCCAGCAGCGCCCATGGGGAT. The gene calls are TRBV13-1 and TRBJ2-7, with D tentatively TRBD2 (5 bases). The CDR3 end falls 4 residues outside the read, so it is completed with the germline J gene. This CDR3 is 12 amino acids long. The germline CDR1 and CDR2 sequences are NSHNY and SYGAGN.

This clone was picked up a small number of times. Here the gene names and germline are mouse. The missing CDR3 end, 4 residues past where the read stops, is filled in from the germline J gene. V is TRBV13-1 and J is TRBJ1-1; D may be TRBD1 (6 bases). Looked up from germline, CDR1 is NSHNY and CDR2 is SYGAGN. CDR3 length: 12 amino acids. With 7 bases removed from V and 0 bases from J, the gap between germline ends came to 7 bases. This CDR3 is CASGTPNTEVFF. The sequenced part of the CDR3 DNA is TGTGCCAGCGGGACACCAAACACA.

This clone was detected a few times. Gene names are the mouse ones. From the germline J gene comes the end of the CDR3, since the read stops 4 residues before it. The gene calls are TRBV13-3 and TRBJ1-1, with D possibly matching TRBD1 (5 bases). CDR1 is NNHDY, CDR2 SYVADS, per germline. This CDR3 has 12 residues. The CDR3 bases that were read are TGTGCCAGCAGTGAGTGGGGGTCA. Amino acids: CASSEWGS. The whole CDR3 sequence reads CASSEWGSEVFF.

This clone was seen a few times. Mouse gene names and germline throughout. The CDR3 goes on 4 residues after the read ends, and that part is filled in from the germline J gene. The chain has TRBV13-1 and TRBJ2-5, with D tentatively TRBD2 (6 bases). Trimming removed 5 bases at V and 2 bases at J, with 6 bases between. The CDR3 has 12 amino acids. Germline lookup yields CDR1 NSHNY and CDR2 SYGAGN. The CDR3 loop reads CASRLGQDTQYF. Incomplete CDR3 DNA: TGTGCCAGCAGACTGGGCCAAGAC.

Remarks on this clone: The gene names here belong to mouse. The same CDR3 can be traced to other DNA sequences in this sample. The sequenced part of the CDR3 DNA is TGTGCCAGCAGTGAAAGGGGCACA. Its translation is CASSERGT. The whole CDR3 is CASSERGTEVFF. The genes are TRBV13-3 and TRBJ1-1; possible D gene TRBD1, 5 bases. The read terminates 4 residues before the CDR3 end, so the remaining end is supplied by the germline J gene. The CDR3 spans 12 residues. V gave up 2 bases and J gave up 4 bases, with 6 bases separating them. CDR1 is NNHDY and CDR2 is SYVADS in the germline V gene.

This clone was seen more than once but under ten times. Each gene name is a mouse one. The CDR3 extends 3 residues past the end of the read, so its final part is completed from the germline J gene. This chain links TRBV19 with TRBJ1-6; D is undetermined. TRBJ1-6 falls under the ORF class, with uncertain function. V lost 5 bases and J lost 0, with 6 bases in between. The CDR3 consists of 14 residues. Germline lookup yields CDR1 FNHDT and CDR2 SITEND (reference sequence). The CDR3 reads CASSPASYNSPLYF. Partial CDR3 DNA: TGTGCCAGCAGCCCAGCTTCCTATAATTCGCCC.